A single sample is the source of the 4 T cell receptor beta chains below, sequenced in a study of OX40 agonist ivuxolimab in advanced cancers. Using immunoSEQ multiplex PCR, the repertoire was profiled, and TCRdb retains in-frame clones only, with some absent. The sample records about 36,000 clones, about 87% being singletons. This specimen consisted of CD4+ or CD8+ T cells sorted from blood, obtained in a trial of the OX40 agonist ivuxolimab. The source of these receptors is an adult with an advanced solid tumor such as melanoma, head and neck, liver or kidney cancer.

The CDR3 protein is CASSRVGGAMKETQYF. CDR3 nucleotide sequence: TGTGCCAGCAGCCGAGTAGGGGGGGCCATGAAAGAGACCCAGTACTTC. V is TRBV5-4 and J is TRBJ2-5, with a tentative D call TRBD2 (7 bases). CDR3 length equals 16 residues. From germline, CDR1 is SGHNT and CDR2 YYREEE (reference sequence). Deletions cut 4 bases from V and 3 bases from J, with 19 bases between. The variable domain in full, completed from reference TRBV5-4 and TRBJ2-5, reads ETGVTQSPTHLIKTRGQQVTLRCSSQSGHNTVSWYQQALGQGPQFIFQYYREEENGRGNFPPRFSGLQFPNYSSELNVNALELDDSALYLCASSRVGGAMKETQYFGPGTRLLVL.

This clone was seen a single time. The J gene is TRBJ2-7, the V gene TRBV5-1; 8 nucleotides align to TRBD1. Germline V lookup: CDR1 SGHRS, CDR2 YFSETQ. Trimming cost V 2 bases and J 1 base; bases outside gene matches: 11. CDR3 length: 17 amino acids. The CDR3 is CASSFTRTGLNSYEQYF. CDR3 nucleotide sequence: TGCGCCAGCAGCTTTACCCGGACAGGGTTGAATTCCTACGAGCAGTACTTC.

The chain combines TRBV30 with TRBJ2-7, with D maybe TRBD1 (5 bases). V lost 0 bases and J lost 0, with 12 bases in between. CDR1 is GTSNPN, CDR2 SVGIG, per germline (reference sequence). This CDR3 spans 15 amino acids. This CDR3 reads CAWSVPDTFSYEQYF. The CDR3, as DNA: TGTGCCTGGAGTGTCCCGGACACTTTCTCCTACGAGCAGTACTTC.

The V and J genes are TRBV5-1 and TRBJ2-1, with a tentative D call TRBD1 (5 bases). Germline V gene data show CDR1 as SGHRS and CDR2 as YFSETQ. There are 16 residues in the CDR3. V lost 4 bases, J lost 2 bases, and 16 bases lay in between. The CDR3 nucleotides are TGCGCCAGCAGCGCCCTTGAGAAGGGGCCCTACAATGAGCAGTTCTTC. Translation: CASSALEKGPYNEQFF.